Shown below are 24 T cell receptor beta chains from a single sample sequenced in a study of shared clonotypes between healthy human individuals. Terminally differentiated effector memory CD45RA+ cells were left out of the naive CD8 fraction, which was CD45RO-negative and positively selected for CCR7. The method was immunoSEQ multiplex PCR; TCRdb's version includes in-frame clones alone and lacks a portion of them. Of about 750,000 clones in the sample, 80% to 95% were seen once. The source material was naive CD8+ T cells sorted from blood. The receptors stem from a man aged 25-40 years in good health.

The chain has TRBV9 and TRBJ2-7; D gene ambiguous. V was shortened by 4 bases and J by 7 bases, with 9 bases between the two germline ends. This CDR3 spans 11 amino acids. Germline CDR1 is SGDLS and CDR2 is YYNGEE. Here the CDR3 reads CASSPLGEQYF. In DNA form, the CDR3 reads TGTGCCAGCAGCCCTCTCGGGGAGCAGTACTTC.

The chain has TRBV4-3 and TRBJ2-1; D remains unclear. Germline V gene sequence: CDR1 LGHNA, CDR2 YSLEER. The length of the CDR3 is 17 residues. Trimming stripped 0 bases from V and 0 bases from J, with 12 bases between. The CDR3 sequence: CASSQDRATSSYNEQFF. For the CDR3, the DNA is TGCGCCAGCAGCCAAGACAGAGCGACCAGCTCCTACAATGAGCAGTTCTTC.

The genes are TRBV6-5 and TRBJ2-1; TRBD2 might be the D (7 bases). V lost 1 base and J 4 bases, leaving 11 bases between the germline ends. Germline V gene sequence: CDR1 MNHEY, CDR2 SVGAGI. The CDR3 consists of 15 residues. The CDR3 sequence is CASSYLGGAYNEQFF. CDR3 DNA: TGTGCCAGCAGTTACTTGGGGGGGGCGTACAATGAGCAGTTCTTC.

The chain is built from TRBV2 and TRBJ1-4, with D unresolved. V was trimmed by 9 bases and J by 6 bases, leaving 14 bases between them. CDR1 is SNHLY, CDR2 FYNNEI, per germline. This CDR3 contains 13 residues. CDR3 residues: CASTLKGYEKLFF. DNA of the CDR3: TGTGCCAGTACTCTGAAGGGCTATGAAAAACTGTTTTTT.

The gene calls are TRBV6-5 and TRBJ1-1; weak D call: TRBD1 (5 bases). With 7 bases removed from V and 5 bases from J, the gap between germline ends came to 11 bases. The germline CDR1 and CDR2 sequences are MNHEY and SVGAGI. The length of the CDR3 is 12 residues. CDR3 sequence reads: CASKGVVTEAFF. Here the CDR3 DNA reads TGTGCCAGCAAAGGGGTTGTGACTGAAGCTTTCTTT.

About this clone: Other nucleotide sequences from this sample produce the same CDR3. J is TRBJ2-7 and V is TRBV4-1; 9 bases line up with TRBD2. There are 15 residues in the CDR3. The germline CDR1 and CDR2 sequences are MGHRA and YSYEKL. J gave up 0 bases and V 0 bases, and 0 bases lay outside the gene matches. The CDR3 protein is CASSQDSGSSYEQYF. In DNA, the CDR3 is TGCGCCAGCAGCCAAGATAGCGGGAGCTCCTACGAGCAGTACTTC.

This clone was seen more than once but under ten times. This sequence joins TRBV27 and TRBJ2-2, with 9 bases that match TRBD2. Trimming removed 5 bases from V and 7 bases from J; junction bases left unmatched: 8. The CDR3 covers 15 residues. Germline-derived CDR1 and CDR2 are MNHEY and SMNVEV (reference sequence). DNA of the CDR3: TGTGCCAGCAGTAGATTAGCGGGAGTTATCGGGGAGCTGTTTTTT. Amino acids: CASSRLAGVIGELFF.

This rearrangement joins TRBV7-9 to TRBJ2-7, with 12 bases aligning to TRBD2. CDR1 and CDR2 from the germline V gene are SEHNR and FQNEAQ (reference sequence). The CDR3 spans 15 residues. V lost 5 bases and J lost 3; bases outside the gene matches: 5. The CDR3 is CASSPGLAGFYEQYF. The CDR3 DNA sequence: TGTGCCAGCAGCCCGGGACTAGCGGGTTTCTACGAGCAGTACTTC.

This chain links TRBV29-1 with TRBJ2-3; TRBD2 might be the D (6 bases). Germline V gene sequence: CDR1 SQVTM, CDR2 ANQGSEA. The CDR3 spans 14 residues. Trimming removed 8 bases at V and 4 bases at J, with 19 bases between. The CDR3 loop reads CSLVGGFGSDTQYF. The CDR3 DNA is TGCAGCCTCGTGGGGGGATTCGGTTCAGATACGCAGTATTTT.

The chain employs TRBV28 and TRBJ2-5, with 11 nucleotides matching TRBD2. CDR1 MDHEN and CDR2 SYDVKM come from the germline V gene. The CDR3 has 18 residues. V dropped 2 bases and J dropped 4; count of bases not matched to a gene: 12. CDR3 DNA sequence: TGTGCCAGCAGTTTAGAGGCACTAGCGGGAGTAGTCGTAGAGACCCAGTACTTC. Its protein product is CASSLEALAGVVVETQYF.

The CDR3 protein is CASSLGSGGSWNEQFF. Written as DNA, the CDR3 is TGTGCCAGCAGCTTAGGTTCTGGCGGGAGTTGGAATGAGCAGTTCTTC. This sequence joins TRBV7-8 and TRBJ2-1; 7 bases are a match to TRBD2. Germline lookup yields CDR1 SGHVS and CDR2 FQNEAQ. The CDR3 sequence is 16 residues long. Unmatched junction bases numbered 10, after V lost 1 base and J lost 7 bases. The whole variable domain, filled in from reference TRBV7-8 and TRBJ2-1, reads GAGVSQSPRYKVAKRGQDVALRCDPISGHVSLFWYQQALGQGPEFLTYFQNEAQLDKSGLPSDRFFAERPEGSVSTLKIQRTQQEDSAVYLCASSLGSGGSWNEQFFGPGTRLTVL.

This clone was seen only a few times. This rearrangement joins TRBV27 to TRBJ2-7; 7 positions match TRBD1. Per the germline V gene, CDR1 is MNHEY and CDR2 is SMNVEV (reference sequence). CDR3 size: 15 residues. Germline trimming cut 5 bases from V and 3 bases from J; bases unmatched to any gene: 10. The CDR3 coding sequence is TGTGCCAGCAGTCCAGCCCCGACAGGGAACTACGAGCAGTACTTC. It specifies CASSPAPTGNYEQYF.

The chain recombines TRBV7-2 with TRBJ2-7; D remains ambiguous. Trimming removed 5 bases from V and 2 bases from J, with 4 bases in between. Germline values: CDR1 SGHTA, CDR2 FQGNSA. The CDR3 is 11 residues long. The CDR3 spells CASSDPYEQYF. As DNA, the CDR3 is TGTGCCAGCAGCGACCCCTACGAGCAGTACTTC.

The rearrangement links TRBV5-1 to TRBJ1-3; 8 bases agree with TRBD1. This CDR3 comprises 18 residues. V gave up 0 bases and J gave up 0 bases; unmatched junction bases: 8. Germline CDR1 and CDR2: SGHRS and YFSETQ. CDR3 nucleotide sequence: TGCGCCAGCAGCTTGGGGCCCCGGGACAGGAGCTCTGGAAACACCATATATTTT. Translation gives CASSLGPRDRSSGNTIYF.

The V call is TRBV19, the J call TRBJ2-1, with 9 bases aligning to TRBD1. Germline values: CDR1 LNHDA, CDR2 SQIVND (reference sequence). The trim removed 3 bases at V and 12 bases at J, leaving 12 bases unmatched. The CDR3 contains 15 residues. This CDR3 reads CASSILGQGIRVQFF. As DNA, the CDR3 is TGTGCCAGTAGTATTCTCGGACAGGGGATCAGGGTGCAGTTCTTC.

The rearrangement links TRBV4-3 to TRBJ2-7, with D maybe TRBD2 (5 bases). CDR1 and CDR2 (germline): LGHNA, YSLEER. The CDR3 is 13 amino acids. V was shortened by 1 base and J by 6 bases, with 10 bases between the two germline ends. The CDR3 nucleotides read TGCGCCAGCAGCCAAGCTCCCGGGGTCGAGCAGTACTTC. This gives the protein CASSQAPGVEQYF.

CDR3 DNA sequence: TGCGCCAGCAGCCAAGATCCGGGAGGCCACTACGAGCAGTACTTC. It is translated as CASSQDPGGHYEQYF. J is TRBJ2-7 and V is TRBV4-1; TRBD2 aligns across 7 bases. The CDR3 runs 15 residues. The junction had 5 bases not matched to a gene; V was cut back by 0 bases and J by 3 bases. The germline V gene encodes CDR1 MGHRA and CDR2 YSYEKL.

In nucleotides, the CDR3 is TGCGCCAGCAGCTCGACAGGGACGAGCTCCTACGAGCAGTACTTC. It translates to CASSSTGTSSYEQYF. The V call is TRBV5-1, the J call TRBJ2-7; 7 bases are shared with TRBD1. V lost 3 bases, J lost 0 bases, and 6 bases stayed unmatched. Germline CDR1 reads SGHRS; CDR2 reads YFSETQ. This CDR3 comprises 15 residues.

The chain is built from TRBV27 and TRBJ2-1, with 11 bases matching TRBD1. CDR1 and CDR2 from the germline V gene are MNHEY and SMNVEV (reference sequence). The CDR3 runs to 20 residues. The J segment lost 6 bases and the V segment lost 6 bases, leaving 22 bases of the junction unmatched. CDR3 region: CASSGPGQGVKRETGNEQFF. CDR3 DNA sequence: TGTGCCAGCAGCGGTCCGGGACAGGGGGTGAAGCGGGAGACCGGCAATGAGCAGTTCTTC.

DNA for the CDR3: TGCGCCAGCAGCTTGGTGGCCCCCACAGATAGCTCCTACAATGAGCAGTTCTTC. It translates to CASSLVAPTDSSYNEQFF. The chain joins TRBV5-1 to TRBJ2-1, with D unresolved. The V end was cut by 0 bases, the J end by 0 bases, with 16 bases between. The germline V gene has CDR1 SGHRS and CDR2 YFSETQ. This CDR3 is built from 18 residues. Combining the CDR3 with reference TRBV5-1 and TRBJ2-1 gives the whole variable domain KAGVTQTPRYLIKTRGQQVTLSCSPISGHRSVSWYQQTPGQGLQFLFEYFSETQRNKGNFPGRFSGRQFSNSRSEMNVSTLELGDSALYLCASSLVAPTDSSYNEQFFGPGTRLTVL.

As concerns this clone: This sample includes further DNA sequences coding for the same CDR3. This CDR3 reads CASSIGGGYEQYF. The CDR3 nucleotides are TGTGCCAGTAGTATCGGAGGAGGCTACGAGCAGTACTTC. The V gene is TRBV19, the J gene TRBJ2-7, with D perhaps matching TRBD2 (5 bases). The V and J ends lost 3 bases and 3 bases respectively, with 9 bases between them. Germline CDR1 LNHDA, CDR2 SQIVND (reference sequence). The CDR3 totals 13 residues.

V and J are TRBV28 and TRBJ2-1; no clear D. Germline CDR1 reads MDHEN; CDR2 reads SYDVKM. The ends were cut back, 3 bases at V and 0 bases at J, with 12 bases in the middle. This CDR3 comprises 16 residues. CDR3 nucleotide sequence: TGTGCCAGCAGTTTCCTCTGGGCAGACTCCTACAATGAGCAGTTCTTC. Amino acid sequence: CASSFLWADSYNEQFF.

This clone was seen only once. This sequence joins TRBV28 and TRBJ1-1; unclear D gene. The CDR3 length is 16 residues. The germline gives CDR1 MDHEN, CDR2 SYDVKM. Trimming took off 3 bases at V and 0 bases at J, with 14 bases between the two ends. The CDR3 nucleotides read TGTGCCAGCAGTTTGCGGGCAGCATCGCTGAACACTGAAGCTTTCTTT. It encodes CASSLRAASLNTEAFF. The full variable domain, in which reference TRBV28 and TRBJ1-1 provide the parts outside the CDR3, is DVKVTQSSRYLVKRTGEKVFLECVQDMDHENMFWYRQDPGLGLRLIYFSYDVKMKEKGDIPEGYSVSREKKERFSLILESASTNQTSMYLCASSLRAASLNTEAFFGQGTRLTVV.

The genes are TRBV5-1 and TRBJ2-7, with 8 bases lining up with TRBD1. V gave up 7 bases and J gave up 5 bases; unmatched junction bases: 14. The CDR3 covers 15 residues. Germline loops: CDR1 SGHRS, CDR2 YFSETQ. The CDR3 region is CASFVGFGQGDEQYF. The CDR3, as DNA: TGCGCCAGCTTTGTGGGATTCGGACAGGGCGACGAGCAGTACTTC. The full variable domain, with the rest looked up from reference TRBV5-1 and TRBJ2-7, is KAGVTQTPRYLIKTRGQQVTLSCSPISGHRSVSWYQQTPGQGLQFLFEYFSETQRNKGNFPGRFSGRQFSNSRSEMNVSTLELGDSALYLCASFVGFGQGDEQYFGPGTRLTVT.